One and the same sample provided the 11 T cell receptor beta chains below, sequenced in a study of vaccination effects on CD4 cells after COVID-19. Expansion with viral peptide pools was applied to antigen-specific CD4+ T cells by the ViraFEST assay prior to sequencing. A 10-day culture period preceded the isolation of CD4+ T cells. Vaccinated recipients, who were negative for nucleocapsid antibodies, had no history of SARS-CoV-2 infection. TCRdb's table, derived via immunoSEQ multiplex PCR, lists solely in-frame clones and lacks some. The table lists 41,000 or so clones, 70% of them singletons. Their recognized antigens are unknown. This specimen consisted of CD4+ T cells from PBMCs cultured with HCoV-OC43 spike peptides, obtained before COVID-19 vaccination. Indicated subset: HCoV-OC43 spike overlapping peptide pool stimulation. Receptors were obtained from a human donor who received a COVID-19 vaccine.

The chain has TRBV28 and TRBJ1-1; perhaps TRBD1 as D (5 bases). This CDR3 is built from 15 residues. The germline V gene encodes CDR1 MDHEN and CDR2 SYDVKM. Trimming took 2 bases from V and 4 from J, leaving 14 bases between them. CDR3 sequence reads: CASSLDLGVGTEAFF. The CDR3, as DNA: TGTGCCAGCAGTTTAGACCTAGGGGTGGGCACTGAAGCTTTCTTT.

The V call is TRBV10-3, the J call TRBJ2-1; TRBD1 aligns across 10 bases. The J segment lost 6 bases and the V segment lost 6 bases, leaving 8 bases of the junction unmatched. This CDR3 region has 15 residues. The V gene's germline CDR1 is ENHRY and CDR2 SYGVKD. For the CDR3, the DNA is TGTGCCATCAGGGGACAGGGGAGTCAGGGCAATGAGCAGTTCTTC. Translating it yields CAIRGQGSQGNEQFF.

The CDR3, as DNA: TGTGCCAGCAGCTCCCCAGGGAGGGGTTCACCCCTCCACTTT. It codes for CASSSPGRGSPLHF. The chain joins TRBV7-2 to TRBJ1-6, with D perhaps matching TRBD1 (5 bases). Trimming shortened V by 4 bases and J by 9 bases, and 13 bases separated the two germline ends. Germline CDR1 is SGHTA and CDR2 is FQGNSA. This CDR3 is 14 amino acids long.

The V gene is TRBV11-2, the J gene TRBJ2-1; weak D call: TRBD2 (6 bases). The germline V and J ends were trimmed by 0 bases and 7 bases, with 10 bases remaining between them. Germline CDR1 reads SGHAT; CDR2 reads FQNNGV. This CDR3 is 14 amino acids long. The CDR3 spells CASSLDGGRNEQFF. CDR3 DNA: TGTGCCAGCAGCTTAGACGGGGGAAGGAATGAGCAGTTCTTC. Together with reference TRBV11-2 and TRBJ2-1, the CDR3 gives the full variable domain: EAGVAQSPRYKIIEKRQSVAFWCNPISGHATLYWYQQILGQGPKLLIQFQNNGVVDDSQLPKDRFSAERLKGVDSTLKIQPAKLEDSAVYLCASSLDGGRNEQFFGPGTRLTVL.

The J gene is TRBJ1-2, the V gene TRBV11-2; 10 bases are shared with TRBD1. This CDR3 comprises 15 residues. V was clipped by 4 bases and J by 7 bases; unmatched bases: 9. Germline V gene data show CDR1 as SGHAT and CDR2 as FQNNGV. The CDR3 loop reads CASSSSDRGLGGYTF. Here the CDR3 DNA reads TGTGCCAGCAGCTCGTCAGACAGGGGGCTGGGTGGCTACACCTTC.

The genes are TRBV7-8 and TRBJ1-6; 7 positions match TRBD1. This CDR3 has 15 residues. The junction had 3 bases not matched to a gene; V was cut back by 1 base and J by 6 bases. Germline CDR1 and CDR2: SGHVS and FQNEAQ. The CDR3 nucleotides are TGTGCCAGCAGCTTAGGGGGACAGCTTAATTCACCCCTCCACTTT. This translates into CASSLGGQLNSPLHF.

This chain links TRBV6-1 with TRBJ2-7; D is ambiguous. This CDR3 has 13 amino acids. The germline V and J ends were trimmed by 3 bases and 2 bases, with 8 bases remaining between them. CDR1 is MNHNS and CDR2 is SASEGT in the germline V gene. Here the CDR3 DNA reads TGTGCCAGCAGTGAGGGCCAGGCCTACGAGCAGTACTTC. Protein product: CASSEGQAYEQYF.

J is TRBJ1-2 and V is TRBV3-1 (or the pseudogene TRBV3-2); D is undetermined. The V gene's germline CDR1 is LGHDT and CDR2 YNNKEL (reference sequence). Trimming stripped 0 bases from V and 5 bases from J, with 13 bases between. The CDR3 is 15 amino acids. Written as DNA, the CDR3 is TGTGCCAGCAGCCAAGATTATTCGGGCCCGTATGGCTACACCTTC. Translated: CASSQDYSGPYGYTF.

This sequence joins TRBV12-5 and TRBJ2-7; D gene ambiguous. There are 11 residues in the CDR3. V lost 7 bases to trimming and J lost 6 bases, with 10 bases between them. Germline V gene data show CDR1 as LGHNT and CDR2 as FRNRAP. The CDR3 DNA is TGTGCTAGTGCCCTAAACGGCGAGCAGTACTTC. Translating gives CASALNGEQYF.

The J gene is TRBJ2-1, the V gene TRBV10-3, with TRBD2 matching 8 bases. From germline, CDR1 is ENHRY and CDR2 SYGVKD. Trimming removed 10 bases from V and 9 bases from J; junction bases left unmatched: 17. The CDR3 totals 15 residues. CDR3 sequence: CATSGREAQIGEQFF. Written as DNA, the CDR3 is TGTGCCACCTCCGGGAGGGAGGCCCAAATCGGTGAGCAGTTCTTC.

The CDR3 here is CASSYSRTGVGSPLHF. CDR3 sequence (DNA): TGTGCCAGCAGTTACTCACGGACAGGGGTGGGTTCACCCCTCCACTTT. This chain uses TRBV6-5 with TRBJ1-6, with TRBD1 matching over 9 bases. CDR1 MNHEY and CDR2 SVGAGI come from the germline V gene. Germline trimming cut 0 bases from V and 9 bases from J; bases unmatched to any gene: 6. This CDR3 is 16 amino acids long.